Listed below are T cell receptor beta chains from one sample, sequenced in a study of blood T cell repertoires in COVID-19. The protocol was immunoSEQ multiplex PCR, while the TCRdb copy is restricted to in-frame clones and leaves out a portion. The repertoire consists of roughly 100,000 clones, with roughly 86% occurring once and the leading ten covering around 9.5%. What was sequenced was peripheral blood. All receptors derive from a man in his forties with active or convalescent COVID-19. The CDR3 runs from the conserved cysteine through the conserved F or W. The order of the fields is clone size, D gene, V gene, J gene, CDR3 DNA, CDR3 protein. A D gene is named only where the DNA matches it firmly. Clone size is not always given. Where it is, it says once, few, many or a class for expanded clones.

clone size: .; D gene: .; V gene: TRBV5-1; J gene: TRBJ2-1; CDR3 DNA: TGCGCCAGCAGCTTGGGCGACTTTGACAATGAGCAGTTCTTC; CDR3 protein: CASSLGDFDNEQFF
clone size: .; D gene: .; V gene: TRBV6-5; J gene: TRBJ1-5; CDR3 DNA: TGTGCCAGCAGACTTAGCGGCAATCAGCCCCAGCATTTT; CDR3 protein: CASRLSGNQPQHF
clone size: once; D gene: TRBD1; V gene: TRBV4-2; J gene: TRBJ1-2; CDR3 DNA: TGTGCCAGCAGCCAAGATACCGGGACAGGACCAACCTATGGCTACACCTTC; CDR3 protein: CASSQDTGTGPTYGYTF
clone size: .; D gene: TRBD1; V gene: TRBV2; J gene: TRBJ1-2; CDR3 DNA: TGTGCCATACTGACAGGGGGCGGGAATGGCTACACCTTC; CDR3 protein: CAILTGGGNGYTF
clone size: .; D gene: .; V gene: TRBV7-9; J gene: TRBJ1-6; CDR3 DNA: TGTGCCAGCAGCTTAGCCGGCGAGGCGAGCTCCTATAATTCACCCCTCCACTTT; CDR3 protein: CASSLAGEASSYNSPLHF
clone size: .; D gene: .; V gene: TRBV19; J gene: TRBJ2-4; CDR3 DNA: TGTGCCAGTATTAAAAATGCAGGGGAAAACATTCAGTACTTC; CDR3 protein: CASIKNAGENIQYF
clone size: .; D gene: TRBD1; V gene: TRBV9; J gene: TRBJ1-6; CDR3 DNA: TGTGCCAGCAGCGCCTCGACAGGGGGCGCGTCAAATAATTCACCCCTCCACTTT; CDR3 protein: CASSASTGGASNNSPLHF
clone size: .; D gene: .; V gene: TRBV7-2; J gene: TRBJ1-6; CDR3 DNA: TGTGCCAGCAGCGTCAGGGTTGGGGATTCACCCCTCCACTTT; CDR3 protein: CASSVRVGDSPLHF
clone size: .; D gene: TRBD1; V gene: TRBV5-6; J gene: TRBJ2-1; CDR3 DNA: TGTGCCAGCAGCTTGGCCACGGGGACAGGGAAAGATGAGCAGTTCTTC; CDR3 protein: CASSLATGTGKDEQFF
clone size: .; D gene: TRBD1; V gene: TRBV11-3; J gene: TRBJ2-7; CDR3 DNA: TGTGCCAGCAGCCCCGGGACAGGGGGAGACGAGCAGTACTTC; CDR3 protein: CASSPGTGGDEQYF
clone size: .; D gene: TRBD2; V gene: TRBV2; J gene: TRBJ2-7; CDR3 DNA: TGTGCCAGCAAAGGGACTAGCGGGGGCGAGCAGTACTTC; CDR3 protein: CASKGTSGGEQYF
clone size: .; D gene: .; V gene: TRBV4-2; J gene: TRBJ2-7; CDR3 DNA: TGTGCCAGCAGCCAAGTGCGCAACAGGGTGTACGAGCAGTACTTC; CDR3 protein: CASSQVRNRVYEQYF
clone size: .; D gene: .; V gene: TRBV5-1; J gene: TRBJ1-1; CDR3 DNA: TGCGCCAGCCGAGTAAAGTCGAACACTGAAGCTTTCTTT; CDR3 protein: CASRVKSNTEAFF
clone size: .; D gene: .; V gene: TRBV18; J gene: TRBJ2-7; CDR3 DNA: TGTGCCAGCTCACCACCCTCCAGCGAGCAGTACTTC; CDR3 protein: CASSPPSSEQYF
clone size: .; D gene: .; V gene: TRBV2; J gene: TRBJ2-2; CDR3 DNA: TGTGCCAGCGGGGCAGATTGGAACACCGGGGAGCTGTTTTTT; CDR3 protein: CASGADWNTGELFF
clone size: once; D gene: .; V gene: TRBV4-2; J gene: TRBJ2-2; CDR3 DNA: TGTGCCAGCAGCCCCAAACGGGATTCGAACACCGGGGAGCTGTTTTTT; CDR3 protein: CASSPKRDSNTGELFF
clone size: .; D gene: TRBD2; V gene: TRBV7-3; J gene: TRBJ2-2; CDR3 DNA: TGTGCCAGCAGCTTAAGCGGGGGGAACACCGGGGAGCTGTTTTTT; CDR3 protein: CASSLSGGNTGELFF
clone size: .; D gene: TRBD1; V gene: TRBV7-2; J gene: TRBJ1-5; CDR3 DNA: TGTGCCAGCAGCTTAGTAAGGGACAGGGGTCAGCCCCAGCATTTT; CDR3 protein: CASSLVRDRGQPQHF
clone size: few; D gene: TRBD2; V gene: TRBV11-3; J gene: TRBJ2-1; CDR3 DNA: TGTGCCAGCAGCCCCCAGCGGGGGGCGGGGAATGAGCAGTTCTTC; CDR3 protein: CASSPQRGAGNEQFF
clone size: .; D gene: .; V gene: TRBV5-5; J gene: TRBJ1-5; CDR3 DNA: TGTGCCAGCAGCCCCCGGCGGTCAGGGGCAAGCAATCAGCCCCAGCATTTT; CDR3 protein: CASSPRRSGASNQPQHF
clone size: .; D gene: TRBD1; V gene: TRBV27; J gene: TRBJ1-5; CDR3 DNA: TGTGCCAGCAGTCGGGGGACAGCGAAGACAGTGGCTCAGCCCCAGCATTTT; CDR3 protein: CASSRGTAKTVAQPQHF
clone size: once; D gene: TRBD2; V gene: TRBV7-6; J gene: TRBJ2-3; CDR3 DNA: TGTGCCAGCAGCTCAGCCAGCGGGGGGGCAACAGATACGCAGTATTTT; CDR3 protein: CASSSASGGATDTQYF
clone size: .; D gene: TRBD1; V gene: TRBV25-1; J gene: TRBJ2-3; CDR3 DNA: TGTGCCAGCAGTGAATCCCGACAGGGGGTAGTAGGAGATACGCAGTATTTT; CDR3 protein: CASSESRQGVVGDTQYF
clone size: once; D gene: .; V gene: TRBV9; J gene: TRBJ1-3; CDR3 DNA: TGTGCCAGCAGCGTAGCTCTATCTGGAAACACCATATATTTT; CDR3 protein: CASSVALSGNTIYF
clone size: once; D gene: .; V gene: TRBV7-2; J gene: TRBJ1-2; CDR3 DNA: TGTGCCAGCAGCTTAGAAGGGACACCCAATAACTATGGCTACACCTTC; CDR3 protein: CASSLEGTPNNYGYTF
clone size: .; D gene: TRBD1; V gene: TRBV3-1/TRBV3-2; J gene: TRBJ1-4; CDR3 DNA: TGTGCCAGCAGCTTACAGGGGGCCGAGGAAAAACTGTTTTTT; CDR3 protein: CASSLQGAEEKLFF
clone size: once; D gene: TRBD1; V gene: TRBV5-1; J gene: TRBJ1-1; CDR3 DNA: TGCGCCAGCAGCCCCGGGCGGACAGGGGGCACTGAAGCTTTCTTT; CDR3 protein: CASSPGRTGGTEAFF
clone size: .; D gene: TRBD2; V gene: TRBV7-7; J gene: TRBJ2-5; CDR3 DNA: TGTGCCAGCAGCCCGGCGGGGGGGCGAGTTGGAGAGACCCAGTACTTC; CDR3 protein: CASSPAGGRVGETQYF
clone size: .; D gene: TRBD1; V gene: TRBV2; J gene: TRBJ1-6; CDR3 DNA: TGTGCCAGCAGTGAAGAGGCCAGGGGGCTTGGTTCACCCCTCCACTTT; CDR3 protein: CASSEEARGLGSPLHF
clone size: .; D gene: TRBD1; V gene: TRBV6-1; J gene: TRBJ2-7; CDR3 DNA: TGTGCCAGCAGTGAATCTCCGGGACAGGGACTCCACGAGCAGTACTTC; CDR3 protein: CASSESPGQGLHEQYF
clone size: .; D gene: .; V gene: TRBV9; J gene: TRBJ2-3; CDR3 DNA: TGTGCCAGCACCCTTCGGGGGAGTAGCACAGATACGCAGTATTTT; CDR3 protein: CASTLRGSSTDTQYF
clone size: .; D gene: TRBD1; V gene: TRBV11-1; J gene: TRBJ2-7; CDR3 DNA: TGTGCCAGCAGGCGGGACAGGGGTCCCTCCTACGAGCAGTACTTC; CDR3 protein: CASRRDRGPSYEQYF
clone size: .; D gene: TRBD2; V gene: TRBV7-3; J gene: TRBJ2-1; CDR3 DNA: TGTGCCAGCAGCTCCTTGGGACTAGCGGGCGACAATGAGCAGTTCTTC; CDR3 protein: CASSSLGLAGDNEQFF
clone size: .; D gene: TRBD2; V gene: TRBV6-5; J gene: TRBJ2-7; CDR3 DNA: TGTGCCAGCAGGAGAGGCGGGGGGACCTACGAGCAGTACTTC; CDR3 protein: CASRRGGGTYEQYF